The entry that follows covers one TCR beta chain sequence. The V gene's germline CDR1 is SGHTA and CDR2 FQGTGA. There are 12 residues in the CDR3. V was shortened by 5 bases and J by 9 bases, with 11 bases between the two germline ends. This sample was taken from a study of blood T cell repertoires in COVID-19. Whole-study context: Samples of COVID-19 (acute and convalescent) were obtained from the United States, Italy and Spain. PBMCs, B-cell-depleted T cells, or T cells were the source of the cDNA or gDNA that made up the material.

As originally analysed: Nucleated cell number was recorded as an estimate derived from reference gene primer amplification. Assay: immunoSEQ multiplex PCR; the TCRdb copy retains only in-frame clones and omits some. From that table come the V and J calls and clone size; the DNA was used to work out D and trimming. The data contain approximately 140,000 clones, approximately 80% of them singletons. Sequenced sample: peripheral blood. The sequence came from a man between 70 and 80 years old with acute or convalescent COVID-19. The V call is TRBV7-3, the J call TRBJ2-1, with D tentatively TRBD2 (5 bases). The CDR3 spells CASSQNGGEQFF. The CDR3 region has the DNA TGTGCCAGCAGCCAAAACGGAGGTGAGCAGTTCTTC. Using reference TRBV7-3 and TRBJ2-1 for the parts outside the CDR3, the full variable domain is GAGVSQTPSNKVTEKGKYVELRCDPISGHTALYWYRQSLGQGPEFLIYFQGTGAADDSGLPNDRFFAVRPEGSVSTLKIQRTERGDSAVYLCASSQNGGEQFFGPGTRLTVL.